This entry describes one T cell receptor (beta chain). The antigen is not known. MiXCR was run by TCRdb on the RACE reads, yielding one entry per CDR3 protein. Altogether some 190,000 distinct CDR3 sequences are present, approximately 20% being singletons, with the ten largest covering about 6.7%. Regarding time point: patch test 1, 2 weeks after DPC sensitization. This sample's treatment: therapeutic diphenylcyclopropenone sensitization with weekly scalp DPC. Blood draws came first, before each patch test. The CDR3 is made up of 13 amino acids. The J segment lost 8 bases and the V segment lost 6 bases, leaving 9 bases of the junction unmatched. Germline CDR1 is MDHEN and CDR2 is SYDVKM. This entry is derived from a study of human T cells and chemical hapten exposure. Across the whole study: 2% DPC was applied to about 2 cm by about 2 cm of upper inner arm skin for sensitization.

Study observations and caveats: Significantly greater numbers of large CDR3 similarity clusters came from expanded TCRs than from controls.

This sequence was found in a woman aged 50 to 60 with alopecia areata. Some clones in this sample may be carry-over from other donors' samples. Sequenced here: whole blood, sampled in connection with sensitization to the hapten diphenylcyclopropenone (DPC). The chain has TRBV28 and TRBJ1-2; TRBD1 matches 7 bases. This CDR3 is CASREGASWGYTF. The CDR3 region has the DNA TGTGCCAGCAGGGAGGGGGCGAGCTGGGGCTACACCTTC.